This TCR beta chain was observed in a study of blood T cell repertoires in COVID-19 (dated by TCRdb to between 2020 and 2021). Concerning the study at large: Samples covering the acute and convalescent phases of COVID-19 were provided by collaborators in the United States, Italy and Spain. The repertoires were released in a freely available public database meant as a resource for research on the immune response to SARS-CoV-2. HLA class I and class II types, where available, came from metadata supplied by the sample provider rather than from assay-based typing. Sample metadata almost always included a de-identified subject ID, COVID-19 status, age in years and sex. Deeply sampled blood TCRbeta repertoires from subjects exposed to, actively infected with, or recovered from COVID-19 were included in the dataset. The samples were drawn from two sources: the first 160 participants of the ongoing ImmuneRACE study, and fewer than 1,500 subjects contributed by 6 global collaborators. The prospective study material was composed of cDNA or gDNA derived from T cells, B-cell-depleted T cells, or PBMCs. On the study overall, not on this receptor specifically: The amount of clinical and demographic metadata varied by source and participant and was provided uncurated.

The collaborating institutions used their own protocols to collect whole blood in K2EDTA tubes. For TCRbeta analysis, collaborators shipped samples as frozen whole blood, isolated PBMCs, or DNA extracted from either of those sample types. TCRbeta CDR3 regions were amplified from genomic DNA using the immunoSEQ Assay, a bias-controlled multiplex PCR. The published analysis was carried out like this. Within the assay, amplification of reference gene primers was used to estimate how many nucleated cells each sample contained. Sequence reads were collapsed and filtered to measure the absolute abundance of every unique TCRbeta CDR3 rearrangement. Productive Simpson clonality was computed per sample as the square root of Simpson's diversity index over productive rearrangements. The table comes from immuneACCESS by way of TCRdb, which keeps in-frame sequences with V and J called. Part of the clones is missing from these tables; in studies checked, under half for an unresolved V gene and the rest for unknown reasons. V, J and clone size derive from that table, while D and trimming were established from the DNA sequence. Recorded for this sample are 200,000 to 250,000 clones; about 85% of them occurred a single time. The ten largest clones take up around 0.97% of the sample.

V is pared back by 7 bases and J by 5 bases, with 14 bases lying between the germline termini. Measured from the cysteine to the phenylalanine, the CDR3 is 13 residues long. Only the CDR3 DNA stays, 39 bases, in frame from base 1. Regarding this clone: Its antigen is unknown. No quality values exist for individual bases; no much larger clone is one base distant.

This receptor was identified in a man aged 35-49 years with acute or convalescent COVID-19. This chain is built from TRBV12-3 or TRBV12-4 and TRBJ1-1; the D gene cannot be named for sure. Sequencing was done on a sample of peripheral blood. The DNA is TGTGCCAGCACTCACCGAGGCGGAACTGAAGCTTTCTTT. Its amino acids are CASTHRGGTEAFF.